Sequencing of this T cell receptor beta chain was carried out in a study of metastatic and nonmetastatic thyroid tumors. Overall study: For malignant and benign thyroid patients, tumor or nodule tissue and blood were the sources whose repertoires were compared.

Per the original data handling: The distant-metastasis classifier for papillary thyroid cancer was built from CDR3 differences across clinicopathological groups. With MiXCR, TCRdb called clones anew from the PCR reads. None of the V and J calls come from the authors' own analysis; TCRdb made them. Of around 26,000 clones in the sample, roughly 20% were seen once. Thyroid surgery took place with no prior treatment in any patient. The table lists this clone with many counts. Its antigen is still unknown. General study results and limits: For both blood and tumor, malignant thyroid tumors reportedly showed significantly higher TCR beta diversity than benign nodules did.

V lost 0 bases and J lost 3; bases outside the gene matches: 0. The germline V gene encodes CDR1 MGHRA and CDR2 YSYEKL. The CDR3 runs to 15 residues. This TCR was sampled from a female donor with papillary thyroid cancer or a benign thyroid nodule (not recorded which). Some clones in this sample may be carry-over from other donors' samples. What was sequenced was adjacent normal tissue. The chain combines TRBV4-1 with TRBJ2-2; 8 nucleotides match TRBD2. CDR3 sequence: CASSQEGLDTGELFF. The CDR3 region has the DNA TGCGCCAGCAGCCAAGAGGGACTAGACACCGGGGAGCTGTTTTTT.